Listed here is a single T cell receptor (beta chain). This entry belongs to a study of OX40 agonist ivuxolimab in advanced cancers. The overall study: Participants, 80% to 90% male, averaged around 64 years of age, ranging from about 23 to 85. The eligibility criteria allowed prior anti-PD-1, anti-PD-L1 or anti-CTLA-4 therapy, and 30% to 45% had some.

The protocol was immunoSEQ multiplex PCR, while the TCRdb copy is restricted to in-frame clones and leaves out a portion. The sample records about 76,000 clones, about 88% being singletons. CDR3 length: 15 amino acids. The V gene lost 6 bases and the J gene lost 4 bases, with 18 bases spanning the gap. CDR1 MGHDK and CDR2 SYGVNS come from the germline V gene. Source: CD4+ or CD8+ T cells sorted from blood, taken in a trial of the OX40 agonist ivuxolimab. The TCR was taken from an adult with an advanced solid tumor such as melanoma, head and neck, liver or kidney cancer. The chain combines TRBV25-1 with TRBJ1-2, with no clear D. The CDR3 nucleotides are TGTGCCAGCAGCCCGGGTTCGGGGTCTGGCTATGGCTACACCTTC. Translation gives CASSPGSGSGYGYTF.